A single sample is the source of the 29 T cell receptor beta chains below, sequenced in a study of blood T cells in healthy people across ages. Then a second PCR, running roughly 6 to 11 cycles, was carried out with a sample-barcoded 5' primer and a J-beta primer mix. MiXCR was run by TCRdb on the 5' RACE reads, yielding one entry per CDR3 protein. Of roughly 1,500,000 distinct CDR3 sequences in the sample, about 31% were seen once. Sequencing was carried out using blood. The receptor set was obtained from a woman aged 25 to 45 in good health.

This clonotype came up many times. V gene TRBV29-1 combines with J gene TRBJ2-3; 8 bases are shared with TRBD1. Trimming removed 6 bases from V and 1 base from J; junction bases left unmatched: 3. This CDR3 spans 13 amino acids. Germline CDR1 and CDR2: SQVTM and ANQGSEA. CDR3: CSVQGARTDTQYF. The CDR3 DNA sequence: TGCAGCGTCCAGGGGGCGCGCACAGATACGCAGTATTTT.

V usage is TRBV4-2 and J usage is TRBJ2-7; 7 bases align to TRBD1. CDR3 length equals 18 residues. Germline CDR1 reads LGHNA; CDR2 reads YNFKEQ. V was clipped by 3 bases and J by 2 bases; unmatched bases: 16. CDR3 loop: CASSHPGTADPLAYEQYF. The DNA of the CDR3 is TGTGCCAGCAGCCACCCCGGGACAGCAGATCCATTAGCCTACGAGCAGTACTTC.

This clonotype turned up a few times. The chain uses TRBV29-1 and TRBJ2-1; 7 nucleotides line up with TRBD2. The germline V gene has CDR1 SQVTM and CDR2 ANQGSEA. The CDR3 spans 14 residues. Trimming took 3 bases from V and 3 from J; bases not matched to a gene: 5. The CDR3 is CSVEVGGSYNEQFF. DNA for the CDR3: TGCAGCGTTGAGGTCGGCGGGAGCTACAATGAGCAGTTCTTC.

The V call is TRBV3-1, the J call TRBJ2-1; 10 positions agree with TRBD2. The V gene's germline CDR1 is LGHDT and CDR2 YNNKEL (reference sequence). This CDR3 is 13 amino acids long. The V segment lost 3 bases and the J segment 15 bases; nucleotides outside the gene matches: 8. DNA for the CDR3: TGTGCCAGCAGCCAGGGAAGCGGGGGGGCCGGGTTCTTC. As protein: CASSQGSGGAGFF.

The chain couples TRBV5-6 to TRBJ2-2, with TRBD2 matching 7 bases. The CDR3 has 16 residues. Trimming took 1 base from V and 2 from J; bases not matched to a gene: 5. Germline V gene lookup returns CDR1 SGHDT and CDR2 YYEEEE. The CDR3 spells CASSLLLAVNTGELFF. CDR3 sequence (DNA): TGTGCCAGCAGCTTGCTCCTAGCGGTTAACACCGGGGAGCTGTTTTTT.

CDR3 DNA: TGTGCCAGCAGCTTGGTGACTAGCGGCGATAATGAGCAGTTCTTC. This codes for CASSLVTSGDNEQFF. This chain connects TRBV5-4 to TRBJ2-1; 9 bases match TRBD2. Unmatched junction bases numbered 5, after V lost 0 bases and J lost 7 bases. Germline V gene sequence: CDR1 SGHNT, CDR2 YYREEE (reference sequence). The length of the CDR3 is 15 residues.

This clonotype has only a few counts. V is TRBV20-1 and J is TRBJ1-6; 8 nucleotides agree with TRBD1. The germline V gene encodes CDR1 DFQATT and CDR2 SNEGSKA (reference sequence). The CDR3 is made up of 15 amino acids. The ends lost 5 bases at V and 7 bases at J; junction bases unmatched: 10. The CDR3 sequence: CSAYVVTGANSPLHF. CDR3 coding DNA: TGCAGTGCTTACGTAGTGACAGGGGCAAATTCACCCCTCCACTTT.

V usage is TRBV28 and J usage is TRBJ2-5; possible D gene TRBD1, 6 bases. Germline values: CDR1 MDHEN, CDR2 SYDVKM. This CDR3 contains 15 residues. Trimming pared 5 bases from V and 5 bases from J, leaving 18 bases between. The CDR3 spells CASSAPQTGSETQYF. The CDR3 DNA reads TGTGCCAGCAGTGCCCCCCAAACAGGGTCGGAGACCCAGTACTTC.

In this sample, this clonotype turned up a few times. V and J are TRBV10-3 and TRBJ1-6; the D is unclear. Germline CDR1 and CDR2: ENHRY and SYGVKD. The length of the CDR3 is 12 residues. With 2 bases removed from V and 14 bases from J, the gap between germline ends came to 10 bases. CDR3 region: CAISEGEGTLHF. The CDR3 DNA sequence: TGTGCCATCAGTGAGGGGGAAGGGACCCTCCACTTT.

V is TRBV2 and J is TRBJ2-3; 7 nucleotides line up with TRBD2. CDR1 is SNHLY, CDR2 FYNNEI, per germline. CDR3 length equals 15 residues. V lost 5 bases and J lost 5; bases outside the gene matches: 10. In DNA form, the CDR3 reads TGTGCCAGCAGTACCGGGACTACCCGCATAGATACGCAGTATTTT. This codes for CASSTGTTRIDTQYF. Filled out from reference TRBV2 and TRBJ2-3, the complete variable domain reads EPEVTQTPSHQVTQMGQEVILRCVPISNHLYFYWYRQILGQKVEFLVSFYNNEISEKSEIFDDQFSVERPDGSNFTLKIRSTKLEDSAMYFCASSTGTTRIDTQYFGPGTRLTVL.

This clonotype occurred a few times. The rearrangement joins TRBV6-1 to TRBJ1-5; unclear D gene. V lost 1 base, J lost 10 bases, and 11 bases lay in between. Germline V gives CDR1 MNHNS, CDR2 SASEGT. This CDR3 has 13 residues. The CDR3 spells CASSEGMVRPQHF. CDR3 nucleotide sequence: TGTGCCAGCAGTGAAGGGATGGTGCGACCCCAGCATTTT.

In this sample, this clonotype turned up a few times. The chain uses TRBV20-1 and TRBJ2-1, with TRBD2 matching 11 bases. Germline V gene sequence: CDR1 DFQATT, CDR2 SNEGSKA (reference sequence). Trimming at V came to 3 bases and at J to 6 bases, leaving 7 bases not matched to a gene. This CDR3 is built from 15 residues. In nucleotides, the CDR3 is TGCAGTGCTAGCCCTACTAGCGGGAGAGCCAATGAGCAGTTCTTC. As protein: CSASPTSGRANEQFF.

V usage is TRBV5-1 and J usage is TRBJ1-1; possibly TRBD1 for D (5 bases). The CDR3 is 15 amino acids. CDR1 and CDR2 from the germline V gene are SGHRS and YFSETQ. V was trimmed by 1 base and J by 0 bases, leaving 10 bases between them. The CDR3 region is CASSLPGNLNTEAFF. CDR3 nucleotides: TGCGCCAGCAGCTTGCCAGGGAATTTGAACACTGAAGCTTTCTTT.

The chain is built from TRBV4-1 and TRBJ2-1; TRBD2 matches 13 bases. CDR1 is MGHRA and CDR2 is YSYEKL in the germline V gene. The ends lost 4 bases at V and 8 bases at J; junction bases unmatched: 8. The CDR3 has 16 residues. The CDR3 sequence: CASSPPRTSGGDEQFF. CDR3 coding DNA: TGCGCCAGCAGCCCACCCCGGACTAGCGGGGGTGATGAGCAGTTCTTC.

The chain is built from TRBV27 and TRBJ2-6; TRBD2 matches at 7 bases. The germline gives CDR1 MNHEY, CDR2 SMNVEV (reference sequence). The J segment lost 0 bases and the V segment lost 0 bases, leaving 8 bases of the junction unmatched. The CDR3 has 19 residues. The CDR3 loop is CASSLSTGLTLSGANVLTF. The CDR3, as DNA: TGTGCCAGCAGTTTATCGACGGGACTAACTCTCTCTGGGGCCAACGTCCTGACTTTC.

This clonotype was seen many times. This may stem from a read error, because a much larger clone lies one nucleotide away. The chain joins TRBV20-1 to TRBJ2-1; D possibly corresponds to TRBD2 (6 bases). Looked up from germline, CDR1 is DFQATT and CDR2 is SNEGSKA (reference sequence). The CDR3 covers 12 residues. The CDR3 here is CRGDFSYNEQFF. The CDR3 coding sequence is TGCAGAGGGGACTTCTCCTACAATGAGCAGTTCTTC.

The V and J genes are TRBV6-4 and TRBJ1-6; TRBD1 aligns across 7 bases. Germline-derived CDR1 and CDR2 are MRHNA and SNTAGT. V was pared by 4 bases and J by 10 bases, with 10 bases of the junction left unmatched. The CDR3 covers 15 residues. The CDR3 reads CASSVFAGGDSPLHF. CDR3 nucleotide sequence: TGTGCCAGCAGTGTTTTCGCAGGGGGGGACTCACCCCTCCACTTT.

The V and J genes are TRBV7-9 and TRBJ1-2; 7 bases align to TRBD1. Unmatched junction bases numbered 13, after V lost 5 bases and J lost 4 bases. CDR1 and CDR2 (germline): SEHNR, FQNEAQ (reference sequence). This CDR3 has 16 amino acids. In DNA, the CDR3 is TGTGCCAGCAGCACGGGGACAGCCAGTTCTTCCTATGGCTACACCTTC. Its protein product is CASSTGTASSSYGYTF.

This rearrangement joins TRBV30 to TRBJ1-1, with a possible D match to TRBD1 (5 bases). The germline V and J ends were trimmed by 1 base and 5 bases, with 8 bases remaining between them. The CDR3 runs 12 residues. Germline-derived CDR1 and CDR2 are GTSNPN and SVGIG (reference sequence). This chain's CDR3 is CAWSDRFTEAFF. CDR3 nucleotides: TGTGCCTGGAGTGACAGGTTTACTGAAGCTTTCTTT. Variable domain in full (rest from reference TRBV30 and TRBJ1-1): SQTIHQWPATLVQPVGSPLSLECTVEGTSNPNLYWYRQAAGRGLQLLFYSVGIGQISSEVPQNLSASRPQDRQFILSSKKLLLSDSGFYLCAWSDRFTEAFFGQGTRLTVV.

The chain joins TRBV28 to TRBJ2-3, with D perhaps TRBD1 (6 bases). Germline lookup yields CDR1 MDHEN and CDR2 SYDVKM. The ends were cut back, 1 base at V and 4 bases at J, with 27 bases in the middle. The CDR3 is 20 amino acids. The CDR3 sequence is CASSLSRQGRGNPQADTQYF. The CDR3 region has the DNA TGTGCCAGCAGTTTATCCCGTCAAGGCAGGGGTAACCCTCAAGCAGATACGCAGTATTTT.

The gene calls are TRBV28 and TRBJ1-6, with 9 bases fitting TRBD1. From germline, CDR1 is MDHEN and CDR2 SYDVKM. The CDR3 sequence is 14 residues long. With 6 bases clipped from V and 9 bases from J, the junction kept 6 bases outside the gene matches. The CDR3 spells CASRADRGASPLHF. The CDR3 coding sequence is TGTGCCAGCAGAGCCGACAGGGGGGCTTCACCCCTCCACTTT.

On this clonotype itself: Since no conserved phenylalanine or tryptophan closes the CDR3, a read error is the likely cause. The rearrangement uses TRBV7-6 and TRBJ2-6; 8 bases line up with TRBD1. The germline CDR1 and CDR2 sequences are SGHVS and FNYEAQ. The CDR3 is 18 residues long. The CDR3, as DNA: TGCGCCAGCAGCCCGTTGGAGCAGGGGGCGTTAGGGGCCAACGTCCTGACTCTC. Translation: CASSPLEQGALGANVLTL.

This clonotype was seen a few times. This chain joins TRBV24-1 and TRBJ2-3; D possibly corresponds to TRBD2 (5 bases). Germline V gives CDR1 KGHDR, CDR2 SFDVKD. CDR3 size: 16 residues. Between the trimmed V and J ends, which lost 3 bases and 6 bases, there was a span of 18 bases. The CDR3 here is CATSDPGGRSSDTQYF. DNA of the CDR3: TGTGCCACCAGTGATCCCGGAGGTAGATCCTCCGATACGCAGTATTTT.

This clonotype was detected a few times. The chain recombines TRBV7-3 with TRBJ2-1; D possibly corresponds to TRBD1 (6 bases). Germline V lookup: CDR1 SGHTA, CDR2 FQGTGA. This CDR3 contains 16 residues. Trimming removed 5 bases from V and 4 bases from J, with 18 bases in between. In nucleotides, the CDR3 is TGTGCCAGCAGCATAGCATTAAGCGACAGGTACAATGAGCAGTTCTTC. This codes for CASSIALSDRYNEQFF.

Only a few counts were recorded for this clonotype. The chain combines TRBV30 with TRBJ1-2, with D maybe TRBD1 (6 bases). Per the germline V gene, CDR1 is GTSNPN and CDR2 is SVGIG (reference sequence). The CDR3 runs 11 residues. The V end was cut by 8 bases, the J end by 6 bases, with 13 bases between. For the CDR3, the DNA is TGTGCCCGGGGGCGACGGGATGGCTACACCTTC. Translated: CARGRRDGYTF.

This clonotype was recorded a few times. J is TRBJ1-2 and V is TRBV24-1, with D unclear. The V and J ends lost 5 bases and 3 bases respectively, with 18 bases between them. This CDR3 spans 16 amino acids. Germline CDR1 and CDR2: KGHDR and SFDVKD. CDR3 DNA: TGTGCCACCAGTGTCCCCAAGCGGGAGGAGGACTATGGCTACACCTTC. It specifies CATSVPKREEDYGYTF.

This chain joins TRBV7-8 and TRBJ2-1; D perhaps matches TRBD1 (6 bases). The CDR3 sequence is 16 residues long. CDR1 and CDR2 from the germline V gene are SGHVS and FQNEAQ. The germline V and J ends were trimmed by 5 bases and 7 bases, with 21 bases remaining between them. The CDR3 loop is CASSRDAGVSVNEQFF. CDR3 sequence (DNA): TGTGCCAGCAGCCGAGATGCAGGGGTATCGGTTAATGAGCAGTTCTTC.

J is TRBJ2-5 and V is TRBV18; no clear D gene. Per the germline V gene, CDR1 is KGHSH and CDR2 is LQKENI. The CDR3 extends over 12 amino acids. V lost 6 bases and J 6 bases, leaving 11 bases between the germline ends. The CDR3 reads CASSSIAQTQYF. The DNA of the CDR3 is TGTGCCAGCTCGTCTATTGCCCAGACCCAGTACTTC.

The rearrangement links TRBV28 to TRBJ2-1; D gene uncertain. CDR3 length: 15 amino acids. Germline V gene lookup returns CDR1 MDHEN and CDR2 SYDVKM. The V end lost 1 base, the J end lost 4 bases, and 11 bases lay between the germline ends. CDR3 DNA: TGTGCCAGCAGTTTATCCCAACGTGGATACAATGAGCAGTTCTTC. This encodes CASSLSQRGYNEQFF.